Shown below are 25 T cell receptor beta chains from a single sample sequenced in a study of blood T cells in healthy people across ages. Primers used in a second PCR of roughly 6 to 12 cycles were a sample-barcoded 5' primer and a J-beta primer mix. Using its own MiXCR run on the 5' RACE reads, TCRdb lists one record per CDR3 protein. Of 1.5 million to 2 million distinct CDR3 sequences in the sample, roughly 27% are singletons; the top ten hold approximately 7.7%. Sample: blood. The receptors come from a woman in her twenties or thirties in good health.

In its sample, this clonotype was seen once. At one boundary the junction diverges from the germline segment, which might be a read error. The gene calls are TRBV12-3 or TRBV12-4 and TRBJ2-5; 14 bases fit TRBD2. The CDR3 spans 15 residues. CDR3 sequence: CAGRRLAGGSETQYF. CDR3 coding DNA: TGTGCCGGCAGGCGACTAGCGGGAGGGTCAGAGACCCAGTACTTC.

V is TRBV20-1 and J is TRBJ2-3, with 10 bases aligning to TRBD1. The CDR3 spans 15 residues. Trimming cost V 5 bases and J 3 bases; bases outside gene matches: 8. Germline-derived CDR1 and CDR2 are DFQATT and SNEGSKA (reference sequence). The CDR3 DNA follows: TGCAGTGCTCAGCGGACAGGGGGTGGTACAGATACGCAGTATTTT. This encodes CSAQRTGGGTDTQYF.

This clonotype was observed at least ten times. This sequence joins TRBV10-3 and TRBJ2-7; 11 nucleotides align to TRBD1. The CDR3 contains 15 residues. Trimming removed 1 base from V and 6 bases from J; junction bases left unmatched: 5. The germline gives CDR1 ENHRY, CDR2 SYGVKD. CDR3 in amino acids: CAISELGTGGREQYF. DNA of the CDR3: TGTGCCATCAGTGAGTTAGGGACAGGGGGTCGCGAGCAGTACTTC.

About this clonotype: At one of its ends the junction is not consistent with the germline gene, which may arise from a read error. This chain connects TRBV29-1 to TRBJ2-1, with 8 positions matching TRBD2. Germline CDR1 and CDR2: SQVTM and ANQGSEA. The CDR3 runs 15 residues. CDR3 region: CSVAGGGGPYNKQFF. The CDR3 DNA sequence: TGCAGCGTTGCGGGAGGGGGGGGCCCTTACAATAAGCAGTTCTTT.

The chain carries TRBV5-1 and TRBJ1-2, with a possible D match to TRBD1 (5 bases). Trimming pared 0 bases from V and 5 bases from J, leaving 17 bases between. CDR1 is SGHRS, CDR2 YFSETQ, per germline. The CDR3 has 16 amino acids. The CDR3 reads CASSLASQGAVYGYTF. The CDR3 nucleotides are TGCGCCAGCAGCTTGGCCAGCCAGGGCGCCGTATATGGCTACACCTTC.

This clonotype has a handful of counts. CDR3: CASSSLLGGGVTDTQYF. CDR3 DNA: TGTGCCAGCAGTAGCCTTTTGGGCGGGGGAGTCACAGATACGCAGTATTTT. V and J are TRBV6-5 and TRBJ2-3; TRBD2 agrees at 7 bases. CDR3 size: 17 residues. CDR1 MNHEY and CDR2 SVGAGI come from the germline V gene. Trimming removed 5 bases from V and 2 bases from J; junction bases left unmatched: 13.

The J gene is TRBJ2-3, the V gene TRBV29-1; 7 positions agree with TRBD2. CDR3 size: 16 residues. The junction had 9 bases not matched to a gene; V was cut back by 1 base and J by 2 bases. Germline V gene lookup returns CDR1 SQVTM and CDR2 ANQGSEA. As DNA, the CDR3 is TGCAGCGTTGAAGGGGCGGCGGGAGTAAACACAGATACGCAGTATTTT. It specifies CSVEGAAGVNTDTQYF.

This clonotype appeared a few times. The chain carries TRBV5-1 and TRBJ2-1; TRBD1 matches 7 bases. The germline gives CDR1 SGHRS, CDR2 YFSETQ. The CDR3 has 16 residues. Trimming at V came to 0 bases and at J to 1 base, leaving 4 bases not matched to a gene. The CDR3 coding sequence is TGCGCCAGCAGCTTGGCCGGGACAGATTCCTACAATGAGCAGTTCTTC. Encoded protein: CASSLAGTDSYNEQFF.

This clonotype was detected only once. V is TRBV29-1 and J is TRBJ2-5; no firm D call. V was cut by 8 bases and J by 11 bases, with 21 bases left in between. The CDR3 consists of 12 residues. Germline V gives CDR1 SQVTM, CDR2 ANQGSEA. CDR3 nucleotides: TGCAGCACAACCACCGAAATGGATGAGCAGTACTTC. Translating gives CSTTTEMDEQYF.

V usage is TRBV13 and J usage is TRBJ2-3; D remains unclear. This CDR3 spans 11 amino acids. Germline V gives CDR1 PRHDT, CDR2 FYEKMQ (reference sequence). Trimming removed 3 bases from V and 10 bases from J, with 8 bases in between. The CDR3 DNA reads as TGTGCCAGCAGCTTTAATCAGGCGCAGTATTTT. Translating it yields CASSFNQAQYF. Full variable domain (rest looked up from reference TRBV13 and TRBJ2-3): AAGVIQSPRHLIKEKRETATLKCYPIPRHDTVYWYQQGPGQDPQFLISFYEKMQSDKGSIPDRFSAQQFSDYHSELNMSSLELGDSALYFCASSFNQAQYFGPGTRLTVL.

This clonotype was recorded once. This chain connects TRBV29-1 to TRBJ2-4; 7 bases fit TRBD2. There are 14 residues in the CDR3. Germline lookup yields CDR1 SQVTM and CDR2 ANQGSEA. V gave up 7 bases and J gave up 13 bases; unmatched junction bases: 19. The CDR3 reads CSATGGRAFNEQYF. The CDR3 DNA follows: TGCAGCGCCACTGGAGGGAGGGCCTTCAATGAGCAGTACTTC.

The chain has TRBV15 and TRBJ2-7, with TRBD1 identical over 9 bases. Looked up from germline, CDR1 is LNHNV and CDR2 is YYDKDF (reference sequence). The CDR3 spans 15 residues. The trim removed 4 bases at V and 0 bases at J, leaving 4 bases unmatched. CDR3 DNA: TGTGCCACCAGCAAAAACAGGGGGCCCTCCTACGAGCAGTACTTC. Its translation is CATSKNRGPSYEQYF.

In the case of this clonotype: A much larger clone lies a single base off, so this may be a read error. CDR3 DNA sequence: TGTGTCAGCAGTTTCTACCAAGAGACCCAGTACTTC. The encoded protein is CVSSFYQETQYF. The chain uses TRBV12-3 or TRBV12-4 and TRBJ2-5; unclear D gene. The CDR3 runs 12 residues.

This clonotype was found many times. The DNA of the CDR3 is TGTGCCTGGGATAGGGATAAGAATGAGCAGTTCTTC. Translation: CAWDRDKNEQFF. The gene calls are TRBV7-9 and TRBJ2-1; D not resolved. Trimming stripped 11 bases from V and 7 bases from J, with 15 bases between. The CDR3 has 12 amino acids. Per germline, CDR1 SEHNR and CDR2 FQNEAQ (reference sequence). The full variable domain, in which reference TRBV7-9 and TRBJ2-1 provide the parts outside the CDR3, is DTGVSQNPRHKITKRGQNVTFRCDPISEHNRLYWYRQTLGQGPEFLTYFQNEAQLEKSRLLSDRFSAERPKGSFSTLEIQRTEQGDSAMYLCAWDRDKNEQFFGPGTRLTVL.

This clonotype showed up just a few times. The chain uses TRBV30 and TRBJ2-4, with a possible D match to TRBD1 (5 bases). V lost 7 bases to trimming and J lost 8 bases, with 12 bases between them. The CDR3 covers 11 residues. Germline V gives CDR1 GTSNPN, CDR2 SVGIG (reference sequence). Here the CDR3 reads CAFGKGDIQYF. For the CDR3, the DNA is TGTGCCTTCGGAAAAGGGGACATTCAGTACTTC. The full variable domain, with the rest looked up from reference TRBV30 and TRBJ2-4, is SQTIHQWPATLVQPVGSPLSLECTVEGTSNPNLYWYRQAAGRGLQLLFYSVGIGQISSEVPQNLSASRPQDRQFILSSKKLLLSDSGFYLCAFGKGDIQYFGAGTRLSVL.

The CDR3 nucleotides are TGTGCCAGCAACCGGGGGACGGTTAGCACAGATACGCAGTATTTT. It translates to CASNRGTVSTDTQYF. This rearrangement joins TRBV2 to TRBJ2-3; TRBD2 might be the D (6 bases). Germline V lookup: CDR1 SNHLY, CDR2 FYNNEI. The CDR3 is 15 amino acids. The germline V and J ends were trimmed by 7 bases and 0 bases, with 14 bases remaining between them.

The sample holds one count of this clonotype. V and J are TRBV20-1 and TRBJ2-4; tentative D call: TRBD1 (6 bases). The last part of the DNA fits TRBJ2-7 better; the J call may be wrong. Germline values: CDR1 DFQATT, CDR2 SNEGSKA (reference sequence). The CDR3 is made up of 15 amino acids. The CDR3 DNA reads TGCAGTGCTAGCCAGGGGTCGGCTGATAACTACGAGCAGTACTTC. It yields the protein CSASQGSADNYEQYF.

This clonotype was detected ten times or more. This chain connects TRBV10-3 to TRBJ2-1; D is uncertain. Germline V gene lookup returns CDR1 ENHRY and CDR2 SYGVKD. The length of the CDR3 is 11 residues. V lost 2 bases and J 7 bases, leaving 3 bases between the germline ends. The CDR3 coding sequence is TGTGCCATCAGTGAGGGAAATGAGCAGTTCTTC. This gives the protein CAISEGNEQFF.

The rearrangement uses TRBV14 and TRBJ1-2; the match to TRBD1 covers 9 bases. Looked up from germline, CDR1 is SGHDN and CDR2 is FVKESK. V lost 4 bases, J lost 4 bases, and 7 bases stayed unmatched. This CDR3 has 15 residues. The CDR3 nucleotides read TGTGCCAGCAGCCGCGCCGGGACAGGGACCTATGGCTACACCTTC. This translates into CASSRAGTGTYGYTF.

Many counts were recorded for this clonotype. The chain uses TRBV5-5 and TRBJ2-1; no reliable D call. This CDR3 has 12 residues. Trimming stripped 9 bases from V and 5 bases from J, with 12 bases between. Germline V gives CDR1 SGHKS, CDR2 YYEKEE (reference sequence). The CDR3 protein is CATSDRDNEQFF. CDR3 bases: TGTGCCACCTCAGACCGGGACAATGAGCAGTTCTTC.

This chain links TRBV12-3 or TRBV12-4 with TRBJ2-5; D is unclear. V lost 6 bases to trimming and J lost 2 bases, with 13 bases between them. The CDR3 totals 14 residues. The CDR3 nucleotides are TGTGCCAGCAGGGAGACGACGCCACAAGAGACCCAGTACTTC. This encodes CASRETTPQETQYF.

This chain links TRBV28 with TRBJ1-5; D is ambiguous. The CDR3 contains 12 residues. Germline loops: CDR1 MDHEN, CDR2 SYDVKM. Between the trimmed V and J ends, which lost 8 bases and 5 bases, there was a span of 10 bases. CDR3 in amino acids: CASLSGDQPQHF. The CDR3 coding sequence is TGTGCCAGCTTGTCCGGGGATCAGCCCCAGCATTTT.

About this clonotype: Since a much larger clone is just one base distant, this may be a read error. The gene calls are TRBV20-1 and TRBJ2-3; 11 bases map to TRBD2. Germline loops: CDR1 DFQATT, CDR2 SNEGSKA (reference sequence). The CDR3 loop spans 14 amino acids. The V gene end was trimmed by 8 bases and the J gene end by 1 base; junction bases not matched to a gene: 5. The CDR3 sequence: CSSKGLAGTDTQYF. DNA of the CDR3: TGCAGTTCGAAGGGACTAGCGGGCACAGATACGCAGTATTTT.

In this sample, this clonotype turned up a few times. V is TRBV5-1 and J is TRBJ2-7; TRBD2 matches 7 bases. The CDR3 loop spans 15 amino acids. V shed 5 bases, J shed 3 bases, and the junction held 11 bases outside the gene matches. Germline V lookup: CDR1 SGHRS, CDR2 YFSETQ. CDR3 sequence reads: CASSPPSGVGYEQYF. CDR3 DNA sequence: TGCGCCAGCAGTCCACCTAGCGGAGTGGGCTACGAGCAGTACTTC.

CDR3 region: CASSLLTSGSGDTQYF. In DNA form, the CDR3 reads TGTGCCAGCAGCTTGTTGACTAGCGGGTCTGGGGATACGCAGTATTTT. This chain connects TRBV5-5 to TRBJ2-3, with 10 bases fitting TRBD2. The CDR3 extends over 16 amino acids. Trimming took 1 base from V and 6 from J; bases not matched to a gene: 8. Per germline, CDR1 SGHKS and CDR2 YYEKEE (reference sequence).